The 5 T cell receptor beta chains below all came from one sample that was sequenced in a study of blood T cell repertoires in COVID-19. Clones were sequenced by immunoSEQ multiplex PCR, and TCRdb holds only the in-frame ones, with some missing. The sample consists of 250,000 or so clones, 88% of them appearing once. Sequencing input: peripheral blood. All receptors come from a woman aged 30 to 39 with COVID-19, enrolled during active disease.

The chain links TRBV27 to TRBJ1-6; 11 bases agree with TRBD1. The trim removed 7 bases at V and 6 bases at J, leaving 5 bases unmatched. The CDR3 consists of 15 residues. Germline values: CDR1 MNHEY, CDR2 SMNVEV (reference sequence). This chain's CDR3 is CASTDRGLSNSPLHF. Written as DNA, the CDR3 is TGTGCCAGCACGGACAGGGGGCTGAGTAATTCACCCCTCCACTTT.

The CDR3 region is CASSEGGLYTQYF. The CDR3, as DNA: TGTGCCAGCAGTGAAGGTGGACTTTATACGCAGTATTTT. This chain uses TRBV2 with TRBJ2-3, with D maybe TRBD2 (5 bases). The V end was cut by 1 base, the J end by 7 bases, with 9 bases between. Germline CDR1 SNHLY, CDR2 FYNNEI. This CDR3 contains 13 residues.

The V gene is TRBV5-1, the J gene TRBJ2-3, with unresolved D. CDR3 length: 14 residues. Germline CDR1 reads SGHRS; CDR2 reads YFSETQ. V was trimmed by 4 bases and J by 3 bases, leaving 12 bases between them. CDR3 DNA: TGCGCCAGCAGCGAGGCCCACGGAACAGATACGCAGTATTTT. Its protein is CASSEAHGTDTQYF.

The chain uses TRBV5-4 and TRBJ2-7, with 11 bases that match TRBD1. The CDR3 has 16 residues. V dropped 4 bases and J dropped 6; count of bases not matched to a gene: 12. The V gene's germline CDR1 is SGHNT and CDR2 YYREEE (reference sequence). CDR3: CASSHGGQGANFEQYF. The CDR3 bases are TGTGCCAGCAGCCATGGCGGACAGGGGGCAAATTTCGAGCAGTACTTC.

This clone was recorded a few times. The CDR3 spells CASRLDRGPLYEQYF. The DNA of the CDR3 is TGTGCCAGCAGGTTAGACAGGGGACCACTTTACGAGCAGTACTTC. This chain links TRBV28 with TRBJ2-7, with TRBD1 identical over 8 bases. The germline CDR1 and CDR2 sequences are MDHEN and SYDVKM. This CDR3 region has 15 residues. With 6 bases clipped from V and 4 bases from J, the junction kept 11 bases outside the gene matches.